A selection of T cell receptor beta chains follows, all from one sample in a study of cytomegalovirus exposure and HLA in healthy donors. Libraries were prepared by immunoSEQ multiplex PCR; TCRdb keeps only in-frame clonotypes and omits some of them. The data hold about 50,000 clones, with roughly four fifths observed a single time. Sequenced: PBMCs. The receptors shown here come from a woman between 35 and 50 years old in good health and CMV-seropositive. Both conserved end residues are part of each CDR3. Each record gives: V gene, D gene, clone size, J gene, CDR3 DNA, CDR3 protein. D genes are given only for firm matches. The listing skips clone size in some rows; elsewhere it reads once, few, many or a size class.

V: TRBV6-1; D: TRBD1; size: .; J: TRBJ2-5; DNA: TGTGCCAGCAGGGACAGGCAAGAGACCCAGTACTTC; CDR3: CASRDRQETQYF
V: TRBV29-1; D: TRBD2; size: .; J: TRBJ2-3; DNA: TGCAGCGTCCCGGGGACTAGCGGGGCAGATACGCAGTATTTT; CDR3: CSVPGTSGADTQYF
V: TRBV2; D: TRBD1; size: .; J: TRBJ1-2; DNA: TGTGCCAGCTCCCAGGAAGGACAGGGGGTCCATGGCTACACCTTC; CDR3: CASSQEGQGVHGYTF
V: TRBV5-4; D: TRBD1; size: few; J: TRBJ1-2; DNA: TGTGCCAGCAGCACTCAACGGACAGGGGATGGCTACACCTTC; CDR3: CASSTQRTGDGYTF
V: TRBV7-8; D: TRBD1; size: .; J: TRBJ1-4; DNA: TGTGCCAGCAGCCCCCACAGGGGGTCTAATGAAAAACTGTTTTTT; CDR3: CASSPHRGSNEKLFF
V: TRBV6-1; D: TRBD1; size: .; J: TRBJ1-1; DNA: TGTGCCAGCAGGAAGGGGACAGGGGTCACTGAAGCTTTCTTT; CDR3: CASRKGTGVTEAFF
V: TRBV7-2; D: .; size: .; J: TRBJ2-3; DNA: TGTGCCAGCAGCTTAGGCGCAGATACGCAGTATTTT; CDR3: CASSLGADTQYF
V: TRBV19; D: .; size: .; J: TRBJ2-7; DNA: TGTGCCAGTAGTATAGATGGGAGTAAAGGAGGGGAGCAGTACTTC; CDR3: CASSIDGSKGGEQYF
V: TRBV29-1; D: .; size: .; J: TRBJ1-1; DNA: TGCAGCTACCACAGGCATACTGAAGCTTTCTTT; CDR3: CSYHRHTEAFF
V: TRBV30; D: .; size: .; J: TRBJ2-2; DNA: TGTGCCTGGACAATGCGGACCGGGGAGCTGTTTTTT; CDR3: CAWTMRTGELFF
V: TRBV10-3; D: TRBD1; size: .; J: TRBJ2-7; DNA: TGTGCTACCCGGCCGGGGACAGGTAACTACGAGCAGTACTTC; CDR3: CATRPGTGNYEQYF
V: TRBV5-1; D: TRBD1; size: .; J: TRBJ1-6; DNA: TGCGCCAGCAGCGCATTACAGGGGGCTGGAAATTCACCCCTCCACTTT; CDR3: CASSALQGAGNSPLHF
V: TRBV7-8; D: .; size: few; J: TRBJ1-5; DNA: TGTGCCAGCAGCCTTAGAAGAGATAGCAATCAGCCCCAGCATTTT; CDR3: CASSLRRDSNQPQHF
V: TRBV11-2; D: .; size: .; J: TRBJ2-7; DNA: TGTGCCAGCAGCCCCGCCGGGATTACCTACGAGCAGTACTTC; CDR3: CASSPAGITYEQYF
V: TRBV30; D: TRBD1; size: .; J: TRBJ1-5; DNA: TGTGCCTGGAGTGGCCGGGGACAGGGGAGTTATCAGCCCCAGCATTTT; CDR3: CAWSGRGQGSYQPQHF
V: TRBV27; D: TRBD1; size: .; J: TRBJ1-1; DNA: TGTGCCAGCAGTTTCACAGGGGGCGAGAACACTGAAGCTTTCTTT; CDR3: CASSFTGGENTEAFF
V: TRBV5-4; D: TRBD2; size: .; J: TRBJ2-3; DNA: TGTGCCAGCAGCAATTGGTCGGGGGGGAGGTGGGGCACAGATACGCAGTATTTT; CDR3: CASSNWSGGRWGTDTQYF
V: TRBV5-4; D: TRBD1; size: .; J: TRBJ1-1; DNA: TGTGCCAGCAGCTACGGACAGGGAAGGAATGAAGCTTTCTTT; CDR3: CASSYGQGRNEAFF
V: TRBV5-1; D: TRBD2; size: .; J: TRBJ2-3; DNA: TGCGCCAGCCGACTAGCGGGGTTCACAGATACGCAGTATTTT; CDR3: CASRLAGFTDTQYF
V: TRBV9; D: TRBD2; size: .; J: TRBJ2-5; DNA: TGTGCCAGCAGCCCATCTCCAGCGGGGTATCTAGAGACCCAGTACTTC; CDR3: CASSPSPAGYLETQYF
V: TRBV5-4; D: .; size: once; J: TRBJ2-1; DNA: TGTGCCAGCAGCTTGCAGGTGAGCTCCTACAATGAGCAGTTCTTC; CDR3: CASSLQVSSYNEQFF
V: TRBV4-1; D: .; size: once; J: TRBJ2-3; DNA: TGCGCCAGCAGCCAAAGAAGGGGGGGTAGCACAGATACGCAGTATTTT; CDR3: CASSQRRGGSTDTQYF
V: TRBV10-3; D: TRBD1; size: .; J: TRBJ1-4; DNA: TGTGCCATCAGTGTCGACAGGGCAACTAATGAAAAACTGTTTTTT; CDR3: CAISVDRATNEKLFF
V: TRBV7-9; D: .; size: .; J: TRBJ2-7; DNA: TGTGCCAGCAGCTCCTCCCGGGGGAGGCTCTTCGAGCAGTACTTC; CDR3: CASSSSRGRLFEQYF
V: TRBV25-1; D: TRBD1; size: .; J: TRBJ1-2; DNA: TGTGCCAGCAGTAGGGAGACAGGGGCTAACTATGGCTACACCTTC; CDR3: CASSRETGANYGYTF
V: TRBV11-2; D: TRBD2; size: .; J: TRBJ2-3; DNA: TGTGCCAGCAGCTTTAACCTAGCGGGGTCTAGCACAGATACGCAGTATTTT; CDR3: CASSFNLAGSSTDTQYF
V: TRBV28; D: .; size: .; J: TRBJ2-6; DNA: TGTGCCAGCAGTCCCGGTCCACCCACCAACGTCCTGACTTTC; CDR3: CASSPGPPTNVLTF
V: TRBV4-2; D: TRBD2; size: .; J: TRBJ2-2; DNA: TGTGCCAGCAGCCAGGAAGCGGGGGGGCCCGGCGGGGAGCTGTTTTTT; CDR3: CASSQEAGGPGGELFF
V: TRBV30; D: TRBD2; size: once; J: TRBJ2-3; DNA: TGTGCCTGGAGTGTAGGGGCGGGGGGCACAGATACGCAGTATTTT; CDR3: CAWSVGAGGTDTQYF
V: TRBV5-4; D: .; size: once; J: TRBJ1-1; DNA: TGTGCCAGCAGCTTCCAGGGGCCCACTGAAGCTTTCTTT; CDR3: CASSFQGPTEAFF
V: TRBV7-9; D: .; size: few; J: TRBJ2-5; DNA: TGTGCCAGCAGCTTCCAGGGTCGGCAAGAGACCCAGTACTTC; CDR3: CASSFQGRQETQYF
V: TRBV4-2; D: TRBD1; size: .; J: TRBJ2-7; DNA: TGTGCCAGTGGACGGACAGGGACGGGAGCCTACGAGCAGTACTTC; CDR3: CASGRTGTGAYEQYF
V: TRBV28; D: TRBD2; size: once; J: TRBJ2-3; DNA: TGTGCCAGCAAGTCCAGCGGGGGGGAAGATACGCAGTATTTT; CDR3: CASKSSGGEDTQYF
V: TRBV29-1; D: .; size: few; J: TRBJ1-2; DNA: TGCAGCGTTGAAGACAGGGTTGGTGGCTACACCTTC; CDR3: CSVEDRVGGYTF
V: TRBV27; D: .; size: .; J: TRBJ1-1; DNA: TGTGCCAGCAGCCTAGAGGGGGTCGGTGAAGCTTTCTTT; CDR3: CASSLEGVGEAFF
V: TRBV21-1; D: .; size: .; J: TRBJ2-4; DNA: TGTGCCAGCAGCGCCGGACAGGGTGGGGACATTCAGTACTTC; CDR3: CASSAGQGGDIQYF
V: TRBV29-1; D: .; size: .; J: TRBJ1-1; DNA: TGCAGCGTTGCCCCGCGGCTTGTGAACACTGAAGCTTTCTTT; CDR3: CSVAPRLVNTEAFF
V: TRBV5-1; D: TRBD1; size: .; J: TRBJ2-7; DNA: TGCGCCAGCAGTGGGACAGGGTACGACGAGCAGTACTTC; CDR3: CASSGTGYDEQYF
V: TRBV5-4; D: .; size: few; J: TRBJ1-2; DNA: TGTGCCAGCAGCTTGGGACGAGAGAGCGACTACTATGGCTACACCTTC; CDR3: CASSLGRESDYYGYTF
V: TRBV19; D: .; size: once; J: TRBJ1-1; DNA: TGTGCCAGTAGACCCCAGGGGAACACTGAAGCTTTCTTT; CDR3: CASRPQGNTEAFF
V: TRBV7-2; D: .; size: .; J: TRBJ1-2; DNA: TGTGCCAGCAGCTTAGCCAGTAACAATGGCTACACCTTC; CDR3: CASSLASNNGYTF
V: TRBV6-1; D: .; size: .; J: TRBJ2-2; DNA: TGTGCCAGCAGGCCCAGGACAGCCAAGGCCGGGGAGCTGTTTTTT; CDR3: CASRPRTAKAGELFF
V: TRBV6-1; D: .; size: .; J: TRBJ2-5; DNA: TGTGCCAGCACCGAGGGAGGATGGGCGGAGACCCAGTACTTC; CDR3: CASTEGGWAETQYF
V: TRBV4-3; D: TRBD2; size: .; J: TRBJ2-5; DNA: TGCGCCAGCAGCCAAGATTTGGCGGGGGGGACGGAGGAGACCCAGTACTTC; CDR3: CASSQDLAGGTEETQYF
V: TRBV28; D: .; size: .; J: TRBJ1-2; DNA: TGTGCCAGCAGTTCCGCGGGATATGGCTACACCTTC; CDR3: CASSSAGYGYTF
V: TRBV5-8; D: TRBD1; size: .; J: TRBJ2-2; DNA: TGTGCCAGCAGCCGGGACAGGGGGCAAGGCGGGGAGCTGTTTTTT; CDR3: CASSRDRGQGGELFF
V: TRBV10-1; D: .; size: .; J: TRBJ1-5; DNA: TGCGCCAGCAGCTCCCGCCCGGGACACTTTACGGGAAATCAGCCCCAGCATTTT; CDR3: CASSSRPGHFTGNQPQHF
V: TRBV28; D: .; size: .; J: TRBJ1-6; DNA: TGTGCCAGCAGTCTTCAAAGGGGTATGATTTCACCCCTCCACTTT; CDR3: CASSLQRGMISPLHF
V: TRBV4-1; D: TRBD1; size: .; J: TRBJ2-7; DNA: TGCGCCAGCAGCCAAAACCTTGGGACAGGGAACGAGCAGTACTTC; CDR3: CASSQNLGTGNEQYF
V: TRBV9; D: .; size: .; J: TRBJ1-4; DNA: TGTGCCAGCCGAAAAGACGCCGGGACGGGAGGCGAAAAACTGTTTTTT; CDR3: CASRKDAGTGGEKLFF
V: TRBV28; D: .; size: .; J: TRBJ1-2; DNA: TGTGCCAGCAGTACGGGTCCCTATGGCTACACCTTC; CDR3: CASSTGPYGYTF
V: TRBV11-3; D: TRBD1; size: .; J: TRBJ1-1; DNA: TGTGCCAGCAGCCCCCGGGTAAGTGGCAGGGGGCGGGGGGAAGCTTTCTTT; CDR3: CASSPRVSGRGRGEAFF
V: TRBV7-6; D: TRBD1; size: .; J: TRBJ2-3; DNA: TGTGCCAGCAGCTCCGGGACAGGGCAAGCAGATACGCAGTATTTT; CDR3: CASSSGTGQADTQYF
V: TRBV5-8; D: TRBD1; size: .; J: TRBJ1-5; DNA: TGTGCCAGCAGCTTTAAGGTAGGGGGCGAGGAAAGACAACAGCCCCAGCATTTT; CDR3: CASSFKVGGEERQQPQHF
V: TRBV18; D: .; size: .; J: TRBJ1-5; DNA: TGTGCCAGCTCATCGGGCAGGGACAATCAGCCCCAGCATTTT; CDR3: CASSSGRDNQPQHF
V: TRBV6-5; D: TRBD1; size: .; J: TRBJ1-2; DNA: TGTGCCAGCAGTTATCGGAGGGACAGCCCCTATGGCTACACCTTC; CDR3: CASSYRRDSPYGYTF
V: TRBV25-1; D: TRBD2; size: .; J: TRBJ2-5; DNA: TGTGCCAGCAGCCCCAATGGCGGCGGGGGGGCCCCCCAAGAGACCCAGTACTTC; CDR3: CASSPNGGGGAPQETQYF
V: TRBV6-1; D: TRBD1; size: few; J: TRBJ2-2; DNA: TGTGCCAGCAGTCGCGGACAGGGGATCGTGGAGCTGTTTTTT; CDR3: CASSRGQGIVELFF
V: TRBV28; D: TRBD1; size: .; J: TRBJ2-3; DNA: TGTGCCAGAACAAGAGGACAGGAGAAGACAGATACGCAGTATTTT; CDR3: CARTRGQEKTDTQYF
V: TRBV19; D: TRBD2; size: .; J: TRBJ2-1; DNA: TGTGCCAGTAGTATAGGGGGGGGGTCCAATGAGCAGTTCTTC; CDR3: CASSIGGGSNEQFF